This TCR beta chain is from a study of OX40 agonist ivuxolimab in advanced cancers. About the full investigation: Ivuxolimab was a fully human IgG2 agonistic monoclonal antibody targeting the costimulatory receptor OX40 (CD134). Intravenous ivuxolimab was administered to patients every 2 weeks at six dose levels: 0.01, 0.1, 0.3, 1.5, 3 and 10 mg/kg. Among the 50 to 55 dose-escalation patients, some 19 had hepatocellular carcinoma, approximately 15 melanoma, 9 renal cell carcinoma and 9 head and neck cancer. In the dose-escalation cohort, approximately 82% of patients were male, and the mean age was 60 years with a range of roughly 23 to 79. Patients were allowed to have had prior anti-PD-1, anti-PD-L1 or anti-CTLA-4 therapy, and 40% of the dose-escalation patients had previously received checkpoint inhibitors. Partial responses occurred in three dose-escalation patients: two with cutaneous melanoma and one with hepatocellular carcinoma. The point of sequencing TCRbeta in the periphery was to test whether ivuxolimab changed TCR sequence diversity and drove clonal T-cell expansion. The monotherapy dose-escalation portion (N ≈ 50 patients) of the phase I ivuxolimab trial is reported in the paper. Study-wide findings and limitations: Low levels of normalized T-cell clonal expansion were also shown by some nonresponding patients. At doses of 0.1 to 3.0 mg/kg, clonal expansion of both CD4+ and CD8+ T cells in blood was seen between baseline and week 6. In partial responders in the 0.1-3.0 mg/kg groups, normalized peripheral clonal expansion was found to be among the lowest, especially among CD8+ T cells. The antigen specificity of the peripheral T cells that underwent clonal expansion was not determined. On average, CD8+ T cells showed more expanded clones than CD4+ T cells after ivuxolimab.

Genomic DNA was isolated from the sorted cells so that the TCRbeta CDR3 region could be sequenced. The immunoSEQ Assay was used for sequencing of TCRbeta CDR3 regions. TCRdb stores this immuneACCESS table with in-frame sequences only. Part of the clones is absent; in the studies checked, under half of the shortfall reflects unresolved V genes, and no reason is known for the rest. The sample table lists approximately 73,000 clones, about 88% of them with a count of one. The top ten constitute 13% of the sample. Note on this clone: It has no known antigen specificity. No per-base quality is available; no much larger clone lies one base away.

V trim: 5 bases; J trim: 6 bases; unmatched bases: 13. From cysteine to phenylalanine, the CDR3 is 15 amino acids long. Only the CDR3 DNA stays, 45 bases, in frame from base 1. From the germline V gene, CDR1 is SGHVS and CDR2 is FNYEAQ. The trial excluded patients who had a history of autoimmune disease or were on systemic immunosuppression. Peripheral blood for TCR sequencing was drawn from every dose cohort at baseline, at cycle 4 day 1 and at cycle 7 day 1. The samples were taken from a phase I, first-in-human, multicenter, open-label dose-escalation trial of ivuxolimab. Adults with locally advanced or metastatic melanoma, renal cell carcinoma, hepatocellular carcinoma or head and neck squamous cell carcinoma were enrolled in the trial. Before TCR sequencing, CD4+ and CD8+ T cells were separately sorted from peripheral blood.

The sequence came from an adult with an advanced solid tumor such as melanoma, head and neck, liver or kidney cancer. The sequence links TRBV7-6 to TRBJ2-7, with 7 junctional bases fitting TRBD2. The source material was CD4+ or CD8+ T cells sorted from blood, sampled in a trial of the OX40 agonist ivuxolimab. The CDR3 corresponds to CASSPRTSLSGEQYF. The nucleotides read TGTGCCAGCAGCCCAAGGACTAGTCTTTCGGGCGAGCAGTACTTC.